One and the same sample provided the 11 T cell receptor beta chains below, sequenced in a study of T cell changes during pregnancy in multiple sclerosis. Here immunoSEQ multiplex PCR was the method, and the copy in TCRdb shows in-frame clones only, minus some. Here the sample spans 30,000 or so clones, 91% being singletons. Sequences were derived from CD8+ T cells from peripheral blood mononuclear cells, sampled in the second trimester of pregnancy. The origin of the receptors is a female donor in good health, enrolled as a control in a pregnancy study.

The rearrangement joins TRBV4-3 to TRBJ2-2; TRBD2 aligns across 13 bases. The length of the CDR3 is 16 residues. J was trimmed by 8 bases and V by 5 bases; bases with no gene match: 8. CDR1 is LGHNA and CDR2 is YSLEER in the germline V gene. This chain's CDR3 is CASSESGLAGAGELFF. The DNA for the CDR3 is TGCGCCAGCAGCGAAAGTGGACTAGCGGGGGCGGGGGAGCTGTTTTTT.

This clone was detected only once. The CDR3 protein is CASSYSPAYNEQFF. CDR3 DNA: TGTGCCAGCAGTTACTCGCCAGCCTACAATGAGCAGTTCTTC. V and J are TRBV6-5 and TRBJ2-1; D unclear. The CDR3 has 14 amino acids. Germline assignment: CDR1 MNHEY and CDR2 SVGAGI. V gave up 0 bases and J gave up 2 bases, with 5 bases separating them.

This clone has more than one count but fewer than ten. The gene calls are TRBV15 and TRBJ1-2, with D perhaps TRBD1 (6 bases). The germline V gene encodes CDR1 LNHNV and CDR2 YYDKDF (reference sequence). This CDR3 contains 15 residues. Trimming removed 0 bases from V and 10 bases from J, with 18 bases in between. This CDR3 is CATSRDQNRASYYTF. The DNA for the CDR3 is TGTGCCACCAGCAGAGATCAGAACAGGGCATCGTACTACACCTTC.

V gene TRBV9 combines with J gene TRBJ2-2; tentatively, D is TRBD1 (6 bases). Trimming pared 6 bases from V and 0 bases from J, leaving 15 bases between. Germline V gene data show CDR1 as SGDLS and CDR2 as YYNGEE. The CDR3 has 16 residues. The CDR3 is CASKKEQGPNTGELFF. The CDR3 DNA sequence: TGTGCCAGCAAAAAAGAACAGGGACCGAACACCGGGGAGCTGTTTTTT.

This clone was found once. The genes are TRBV5-1 and TRBJ1-2, with TRBD1 matching over 7 bases. In germline, CDR1 is SGHRS, CDR2 YFSETQ. With 4 bases clipped from V and 3 bases from J, the junction kept 9 bases outside the gene matches. The CDR3 runs to 15 residues. CDR3 protein: CASSPGTAMYYGYTF. The CDR3 DNA reads TGCGCCAGCAGCCCGGGGACAGCGATGTACTATGGCTACACCTTC.

The chain is built from TRBV19 and TRBJ1-6, with 9 bases aligning to TRBD1. The germline CDR1 and CDR2 sequences are LNHDA and SQIVND (reference sequence). V lost 0 bases and J lost 9; bases outside the gene matches: 3. CDR3 length: 15 amino acids. In nucleotides, the CDR3 is TGTGCCAGTAGTATAGATACAGGGGGCGGTTCACCCCTCCACTTT. Residues: CASSIDTGGGSPLHF.

The chain recombines TRBV19 with TRBJ1-1; 9 bases are a match to TRBD1. Germline assignment: CDR1 LNHDA and CDR2 SQIVND (reference sequence). CDR3 length: 13 amino acids. With 8 bases clipped from V and 5 bases from J, the junction kept 6 bases outside the gene matches. CDR3 nucleotide sequence: TGTGCCAGTGAGGACAGGGGCGGTACTGAAGCTTTCTTT. Protein product: CASEDRGGTEAFF.

The genes are TRBV7-2 and TRBJ2-7; possible D gene TRBD2, 6 bases. The germline CDR1 and CDR2 sequences are SGHTA and FQGNSA. This CDR3 comprises 14 residues. V was shortened by 5 bases and J by 7 bases, with 18 bases between the two germline ends. This CDR3 is CASSDTSWGGEQYF. The CDR3 DNA follows: TGTGCCAGCAGCGACACCTCATGGGGAGGAGAGCAGTACTTC.

In its sample, this clone was seen once. The chain links TRBV9 to TRBJ2-5; 12 nucleotides line up with TRBD2. Losses at the gene ends were 2 bases for V and 1 base for J; bases not matched to a gene: 6. The V gene's germline CDR1 is SGDLS and CDR2 YYNGEE. The CDR3 sequence is 17 residues long. The CDR3 sequence is CASSVGTSGLTQETQYF. DNA for the CDR3: TGTGCCAGCAGCGTCGGGACTAGCGGGTTGACCCAAGAGACCCAGTACTTC.

The chain uses TRBV7-8 and TRBJ1-2; 7 positions match TRBD1. This CDR3 region has 14 residues. Germline V gene data show CDR1 as SGHVS and CDR2 as FQNEAQ. V dropped 2 bases and J dropped 4; count of bases not matched to a gene: 4. The CDR3 DNA sequence: TGTGCCAGCAGCTTAATGACAGGGACCTATGGCTACACCTTC. It encodes CASSLMTGTYGYTF.

CDR3 sequence (DNA): TGTGCCAGCAGCAAGAACACAGGGGGCGCAAACTATGAGCAGTTCTTC. Its translation: CASSKNTGGANYEQFF. The rearrangement links TRBV14 to TRBJ2-1; the match to TRBD1 covers 9 bases. The CDR3 has 16 amino acids. After removal of 5 bases from V and 8 bases from J, the junction contained 13 bases not matched to a gene. Germline V gene sequence: CDR1 SGHDN, CDR2 FVKESK.